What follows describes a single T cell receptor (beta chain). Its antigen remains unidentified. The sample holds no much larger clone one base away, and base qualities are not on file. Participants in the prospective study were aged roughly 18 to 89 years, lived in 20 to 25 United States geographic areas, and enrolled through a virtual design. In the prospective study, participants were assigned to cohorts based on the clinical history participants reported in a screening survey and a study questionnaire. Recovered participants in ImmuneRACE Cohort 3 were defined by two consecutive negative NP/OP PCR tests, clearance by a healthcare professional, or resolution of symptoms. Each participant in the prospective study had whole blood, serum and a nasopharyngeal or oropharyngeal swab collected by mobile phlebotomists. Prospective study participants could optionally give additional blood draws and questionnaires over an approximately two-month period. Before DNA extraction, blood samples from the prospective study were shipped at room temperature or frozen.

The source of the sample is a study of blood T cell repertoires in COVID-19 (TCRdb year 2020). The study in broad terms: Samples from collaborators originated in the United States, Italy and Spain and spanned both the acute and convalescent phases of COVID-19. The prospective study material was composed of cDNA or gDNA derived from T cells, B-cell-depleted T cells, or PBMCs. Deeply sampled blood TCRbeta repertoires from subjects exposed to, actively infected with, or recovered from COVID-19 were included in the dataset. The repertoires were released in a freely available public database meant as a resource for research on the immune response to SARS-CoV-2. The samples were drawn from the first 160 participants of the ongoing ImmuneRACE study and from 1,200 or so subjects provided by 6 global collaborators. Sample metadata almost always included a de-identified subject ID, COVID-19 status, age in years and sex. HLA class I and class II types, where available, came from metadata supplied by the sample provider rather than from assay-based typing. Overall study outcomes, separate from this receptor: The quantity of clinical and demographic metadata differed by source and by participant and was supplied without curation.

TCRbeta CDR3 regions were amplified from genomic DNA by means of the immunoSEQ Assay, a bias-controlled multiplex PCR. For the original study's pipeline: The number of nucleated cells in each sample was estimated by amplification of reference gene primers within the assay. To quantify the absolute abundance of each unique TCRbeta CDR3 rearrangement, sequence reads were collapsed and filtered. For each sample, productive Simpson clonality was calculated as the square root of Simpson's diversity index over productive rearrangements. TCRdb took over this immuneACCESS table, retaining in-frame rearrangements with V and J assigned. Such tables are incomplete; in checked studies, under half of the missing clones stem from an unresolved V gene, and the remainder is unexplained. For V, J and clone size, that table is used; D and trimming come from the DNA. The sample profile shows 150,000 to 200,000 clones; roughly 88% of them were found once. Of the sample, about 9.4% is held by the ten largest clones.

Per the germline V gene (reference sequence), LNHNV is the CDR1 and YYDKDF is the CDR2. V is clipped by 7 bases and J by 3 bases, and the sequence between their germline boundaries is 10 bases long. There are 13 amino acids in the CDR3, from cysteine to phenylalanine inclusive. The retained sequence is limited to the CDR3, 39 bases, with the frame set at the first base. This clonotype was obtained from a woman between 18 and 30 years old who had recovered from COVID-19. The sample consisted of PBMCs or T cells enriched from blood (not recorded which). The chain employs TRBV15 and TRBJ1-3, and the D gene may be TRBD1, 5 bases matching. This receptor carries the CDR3 CATTQGLGNTIYF. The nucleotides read TGTGCCACCACCCAGGGACTTGGAAACACCATATATTTT.